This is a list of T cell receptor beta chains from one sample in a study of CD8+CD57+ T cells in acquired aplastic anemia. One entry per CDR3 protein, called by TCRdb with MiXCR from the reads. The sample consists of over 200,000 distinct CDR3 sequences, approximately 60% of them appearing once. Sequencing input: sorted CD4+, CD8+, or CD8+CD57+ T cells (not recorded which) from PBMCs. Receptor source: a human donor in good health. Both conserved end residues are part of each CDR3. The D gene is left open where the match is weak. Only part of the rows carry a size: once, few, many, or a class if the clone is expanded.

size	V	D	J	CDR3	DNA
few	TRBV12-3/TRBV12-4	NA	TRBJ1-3	CASRQAGNTIYF	TGTGCCAGTCGACAGGCGGGAAACACCATATATTTT
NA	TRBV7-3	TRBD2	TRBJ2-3	CASSFAGGFDEQYF	TGTGCCAGCAGCTTTGCGGGGGGGTTTGATGAGCAGTATTTT
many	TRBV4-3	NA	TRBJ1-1	CASSQAVGGATEAFF	TGCGCCAGCAGCCAAGCGGTCGGGGGCGCCACTGAAGCTTTCTTT
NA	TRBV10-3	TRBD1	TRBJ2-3	CAIRADRGTDTQYF	TGTGCCATCAGGGCGGACAGGGGCACAGATACGCAGTATTTT
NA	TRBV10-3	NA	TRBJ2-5	CAISESGGAGISF	TGTGCCATCAGTGAGTCGGGAGGCGCTGGGATTTCATTC
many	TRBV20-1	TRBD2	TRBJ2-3	CSARSGTSGTDTQYF	TGCAGTGCCCGGTCCGGGACTAGCGGGACGGATACGCAGTATTTT
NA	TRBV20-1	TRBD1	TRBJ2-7	CSASPLDRDSYEQYF	TGCAGTGCTAGCCCCCTTGACAGGGACTCCTACGAGCAGTACTTC
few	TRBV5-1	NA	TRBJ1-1	CASSLAPREDTEAFF	TGCGCCAGCAGCTTGGCTCCACGGGAAGACACTGAAGCTTTCTTT
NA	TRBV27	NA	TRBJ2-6	CASTSGSGANVLTF	TGTGCCAGCACCTCGGGTTCTGGGGCCAACGTCCTGACTTTC
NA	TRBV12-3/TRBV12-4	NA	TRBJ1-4	CASSSPNLSEKLFF	TGTGCCAGCAGTTCACCGAACCTATCGGAAAAACTGTTTTTT